This T cell receptor (beta chain) was captured in a study of shared clonotypes between healthy human individuals (dated by TCRdb to 2018 to 2021). Describing the broader study: A few men and two women, aged 18 to 49 years, made up the cohort. Blood TCR repertoires of about five healthy adults were deeply sequenced to estimate repertoire size and the extent of clonotype sharing between individuals. Per donor, three plates each were used for CD4 naive and CD4 memory, two for CD8 naive, and one for CD8 memory. Different laboratories and diverse techniques were used to prepare libraries and sequence TCR repertoires, to increase sequencing depth and limit assay-specific biases. Between about 0.85 and 9.5 billion PBMCs per donor were obtained by leukapheresis. Beyond this particular receptor, the publication reports: Sampling was restricted to blood, and TCR repertoires in tissues likely differ from the TCR repertoires found in blood. Larger estimated clonotype richness was generally found for naive subsets than for memory subsets. Incomplete sequencing was indicated by rarefaction of sorted-subset datasets, despite the large sequencing depth. The genetic and exposure-history diversity represented was limited by the small number of donors. Compared with non-shared clonotypes, the clonotypes found in all four sorted-subset donors had higher generation probabilities. Pairwise subsampling indicated that sequencing depth was expected to affect the degree of clonotype sharing among donors. Sharing across several donors was observed for around 5% of naive CD4, about 3.2% of naive CD8, over 2% of memory CD4, and about 0.4% of memory CD8 clonotypes.

Donors were healthy HIV-negative adults with no recently reported acute infections or vaccinations. Every donor was a Caucasian adult living in Nashville, Tennessee, USA. CD4+ T cells were enriched by magnetic negative selection; naive cells were then positively selected on CD45RA, and the negative fraction formed the memory subset. Blood was collected by leukapheresis, and PBMCs were isolated by Ficoll-Histopaque density gradient centrifugation and then cryopreserved in liquid nitrogen vapor phase. Purity and quantity of every magnetically sorted T cell population were checked by analytical flow cytometry. Genomic DNA was isolated from each sorted fraction and quantified by UV absorbance on a Nanodrop 2000c. Concerning this clone: No antigen is known for it. Base qualities were left out, and no much larger clone turns up one base away.

TCR CDR3 regions were amplified from genomic DNA by multiplex PCR using the deep immunoSEQ assay. For each cell subset, the extracted genomic DNA was distributed evenly across all wells of several immunoSEQ 96-well plates, and each plate served as one replicate. For sorted subsets, each replicate PCR was loaded with roughly 0.2 ug genomic DNA, equivalent to about 30,000 T cell genomes. Purified libraries were measured with a Qubit 3.0 fluorometer, size-checked on a Bioanalyzer 2100, and measured again with the KAPA Library Quantification kit. A separate single-read 150-cycle Illumina NextSeq 550 flow cell was used to sequence each immunoSEQ 96-well plate. The original methods were these. The immunoSEQ output contained only junctional sequences without quality scores, so filtering could not match that applied to full-length reads. Sequences were annotated with PyIR, a Python wrapper for IgBLAST v1.9, and V/J genes and CDR3 were assigned using IMGT germline references. Reads were filtered out if the reads had weak V/J assignments (E-value above 1e-6), no CDR3, stop codons, out-of-frame junctions, or ambiguous translated residues. V3J clonotypes were defined as sequences sharing an identical inferred V gene, J gene, and CDR3 amino acid sequence. The percentage overlap between two repertoires was calculated by dividing the number of shared unique clonotypes by the size of the smaller repertoire. Three approaches were used to assess repertoire richness: RTK rarefaction, the Chao1 estimator, and Recon v2.1 estimates of unobserved clonotypes. OLGA was used to compute generation probabilities for all TCRbeta clonotypes that the gDNA method yielded from several donors. TCRdb retrieved this table from immuneACCESS and kept in-frame rearrangements only. Not all clones are present; in checked studies, unresolved V genes account for under half, and no reason is known for the remainder. V and J calls and clone size are given by that table; D and trimming were obtained from the DNA. This sample holds 1.4 million to 1.5 million clones; roughly 96% were observed only once. The top ten clonotypes cover about 1% of the sample.

The sequencing sample was made of naive CD4+ T cells sorted from blood. The cell subset or site label for this specimen denotes: CD45RA+ positively selected. The clonotype comes from a young man in good health.

The CDR3 here reads CASSLLLREGTQYF. The DNA sequence is TGTGCCAGCAGTTTACTCTTGCGGGAGGGTACGCAGTATTTT. The rearrangement joined TRBV28 to TRBJ2-3; 9 nucleotides in the junction match TRBD2. The germline V gene specifies MDHEN as CDR1 and SYDVKM as CDR2. Clipping removes 2 bases from V and 8 bases from J, with 5 as the unmatched junction base count. Counted from cysteine to phenylalanine, this CDR3 has 14 amino acids. CDR3 DNA only is kept here, 42 bases in frame from base 1.